This TCR beta chain comes out of a study of cytomegalovirus exposure and HLA in healthy donors (dated by TCRdb to about 2017). Background on the whole study: In an earlier analysis of several hundred of the donors, about 260 Gb of sequence data and 117 million unique TCR beta sequences from roughly 190 million T cells were reported. Roughly 300 gigabases of sequencing data and 70 million to 85 million unique TCR sequences were included in an early release covering roughly 600 HLA-typed donors. Among the approximately 400 genotyped donors, around 81% belonged to the genetic ancestry cluster associated with self-reported Caucasian donors. The study aimed to test whether cataloging public T cell receptors could reveal signatures of past pathogen exposure. The study profiled the T cell repertoires of hundreds of subjects by immunosequencing and related them to cytomegalovirus serostatus. Along with the roughly 610-subject first cohort, a separate validation cohort of over 90 different subjects was used. High-throughput TCR immunosequencing, statistical association of individual TCRs with disease status, and machine learning were combined to predict cytomegalovirus infection status. In a later analysis, previously published TCR beta repertoires from fewer than 750 donors were re-analyzed and high-resolution HLA genotyping was added so that TCR occurrence patterns could be studied. Rather than drawing on any new phenotypic data, the later analysis identified candidate immune exposures from TCR beta sequences and the way those sequences occurred across donors. To decide whether each TCR beta V gene segment behaved as functional or pseudogenic, an earlier analysis of fewer than 750 of the donors relied on high-throughput TCR beta sequencing. Alongside the repertoire data, information on donor age, sex, ethnicity and CMV serostatus was compiled. In a later genetic analysis, genome-wide SNP genotypes for about three fifths of the roughly 670 donors were used, and that subset was treated as a discovery cohort. All discovery cohort repertoires had been generated on a single sequencing platform. Class I and class II HLA loci were covered by the typing at four-digit resolution. Typing coverage differed by locus: A, B, C, DRB1 and DQB1 were typed in roughly 629-640 donors, DQA1 in approximately 520, DPA1 in 600 to 610, and DPB1 in 450 to 480. Roughly 5 DR-DQ haplotypes were handled as single units for association and clustering, since linkage in the cohort was strong. Among about 360 genotyped donors of the cohort, an average of approximately 230,000 unique TCR beta nucleotide sequences were sequenced per donor, around 20% of them non-productive.

The cohort comprised fewer than 700 healthy bone marrow donors. At the time of sampling, all cohort members were nominally healthy, though unrecorded immune exposures were likely present. The donor was CMV seropositive and belonged to the group of more than 250 seropositive cohort members. A peripheral blood sample was collected from each donor, and TCR beta sequencing was performed on peripheral blood mononuclear cells. The Qiagen DNeasy Blood Extraction Kit was used to extract genomic DNA from the blood cell samples. What the study reported, not specific to this receptor: The presence/absence analyses assumed that sequencing depth was roughly uniform across donors, and that assumption may not be true. HLA typing was unavailable for some donors at each locus, so association tests used only the typed subset. A later genetic analysis associated a missense DCLRE1C variant with V-gene and J-gene trimming of TCR beta chains, and an independent cohort replicated the association. Only TCR beta chains were sequenced in this cohort, and the absence of alpha or paired-chain data limited detectable features. According to a later genetic analysis, donors in an Asian-associated ancestry cluster had fewer N-insertions in productive TCRs than the roughly 700-donor mean. In vitro tests confirmed that a few of the cytomegalovirus-associated TCR beta chains recognize cytomegalovirus antigens. In an earlier analysis of several hundred of the donors, most TCR beta V segments were observed in productive rearrangements about 87% or about 30% of the time, broadly matching IMGT annotations. Because the 87-base-pair reads could not distinguish some IMGT-functional V segments, including TRBV6-2 and TRBV6-3, those segments were excluded. In a later analysis, several top co-occurrence clusters were reported to appear linked to parvovirus B19, influenza, CMV and Epstein-Barr virus. In a later analysis, HLA-associated TCR beta chains were found to be more clonally expanded and to have lower generation probabilities than equally common non-associated chains. The study gave a list of 150 to 200 TCR beta chains associated with cytomegalovirus. In a later analysis, the rate of TCR association differed among HLA loci, with DRB1 alleles having the most associated TCRs and HLA-C alleles having the fewest. A further reported finding was that TCR beta sequences accurately predicted the HLA-A and HLA-B alleles for most subjects in the first cohort. While some public TCRs were present in many individuals, most TCR sequences turned up only very rarely across donors. Strong co-occurrence of HLA alleles, especially DR and DQ, made assigning TCR associations to individual alleles difficult. A cluster of highly shared sequence variants was judged likely to represent a technical artifact of the sequencing pipeline. Specific HLA alleles were associated with over 15,000 TCR beta sequences at a false discovery rate of 0.05 in a later analysis. Linkage disequilibrium might explain the correlated functional status among segregating V segments, but an unknown experimental factor could not be ruled out. The authors suggested that the approach could potentially be extended to other disease states and immunological phenotypes. Because counts were too low, more than 15 rarely observed V segments, including chromosome 9 orphons, were left out of the earlier analysis of a few hundred of the donors. For the cohort, immune exposure information was limited to CMV serostatus. In a later analysis, most CMV-associated TCR beta chains were found to appear HLA-restricted, with HLA associations seemingly driven largely by CMV exposure. The classifier was reported to diagnose cytomegalovirus status with high specificity and sensitivity in both the original cohort and the validation cohort.

With respect to this clone: The specificity of this receptor is unknown. Per-base qualities were not stored, and no clone one base away is much larger.

The CDR3 measures 15 amino acids from cysteine to phenylalanine. The kept DNA is CDR3 alone, 45 bases in frame from the first base. Taken from the germline V gene, the CDR1 and CDR2 loops are SGDLS and YYNGEE. The V and J ends are trimmed by 4 bases and 2 bases, leaving 14 bases between them. The library was produced with the immunoSEQ multiplex PCR assay. For the multiplex PCR, a mixture combining 60 forward primers for TCR Vbeta segments and 13 reverse primers for TCR Jbeta segments was used. The CDR3 region of rearranged TCR beta genes was amplified from genomic DNA with a multiplex PCR assay. Amplified TCR beta libraries were sequenced as 87-base-pair reads on the Illumina HiSeq System. As for how the authors treated the data: In a later analysis, 80 million or so unique TCR beta chains were counted across the 650 to 750 repertoires, and roughly 11 million of these chains were shared by at least two donors. A nearest-neighbor algorithm error-corrected the raw reads and collapsed the reads into unique sequences, merging closely related sequences to remove PCR and sequencing errors. CDR3 sequences were aligned to IMGT reference sequences to assign V, D and J gene segments. Each retained sequence needed at least a six-nucleotide match to both a V gene segment and a J gene segment. Rearrangements were called productive when the CDR3 lacked stop codons and stayed in frame with V and J; all others were non-productive. CDR3 was defined according to IMGT convention as the region running from the second conserved V-encoded cysteine to the conserved J-encoded phenylalanine. Sequences without an unambiguous match to a single V gene segment were excluded from the earlier analysis of about 630 of the donors. In an earlier analysis of about 590 of the donors, a V segment was called functional when productive rearrangements were above 56.7%, and segregating when the standard deviation between donors exceeded 5%. A statistical classification framework was developed to diagnose cytomegalovirus status using the catalog of TCR beta chain sequences. V and J gene assignment, in a later analysis, came from comparing TCR nucleotide sequences with IMGT/GENE-DB human TR gene sequences. A later analysis assigned CDR3 sequences and most-parsimonious VDJ recombination scenarios with the TCRdist pipeline. In a later analysis, each TCR beta chain was defined by its CDR3 amino acid sequence together with its V-gene family, and reads without a unique V-gene family were excluded. To address suspected cross-contamination and a sequencing artifact, a later analysis removed roughly 640 highly shared, low-generation-probability nucleotide sequences. A later analysis calculated a clonal expansion index for each public chain from normalized within-repertoire ranks of inferred template counts. A later analysis computed generation probabilities with a VDJ recombination model fitted to out-of-frame rearrangements, and checked the results against IGoR. Hypergeometric tests were used in a later analysis to score TCR-TCR, TCR-HLA and TCR-CMV co-occurrence, with a repertoire-size bias correction applied to the TCR pairs. False discovery rates were estimated in a later analysis by permuting HLA or CMV assignments 20 times. In a later analysis, co-occurring TCRs were grouped with DBSCAN, and TCRdist sequence similarity was added when clustering was performed within HLA-allele-positive subsets. Repertoires with fewer than 30,000 or more than 120,000 public chains were left out of co-occurrence clustering, as were a handful of repertoires with anomalous nucleotide sharing. Sourced from immuneACCESS, this table was stored by TCRdb with only in-frame sequences that have V and J called. A share of the clones is absent; for the studies checked, an unresolved V gene accounts for under half, and the remainder has no known explanation. D and trimming come from the DNA, and the V and J calls and clone size come from that table. For this sample there are around 67,000 clones; 74% appear just once. The top ten constitute over 20% of the sample.

The TCR sequence derives from a woman aged 30 to 39 in good health and CMV-seropositive. Sequencing was performed on PBMCs. The receptor chain draws on TRBV9 and TRBJ2-3, with TRBD2 perhaps the D gene, on 6 matching bases. Here the CDR3 is given as CASSTPGLYTDTQYF. The DNA sequence is TGTGCCAGCAGCACTCCGGGACTCTACACAGATACGCAGTATTTT.